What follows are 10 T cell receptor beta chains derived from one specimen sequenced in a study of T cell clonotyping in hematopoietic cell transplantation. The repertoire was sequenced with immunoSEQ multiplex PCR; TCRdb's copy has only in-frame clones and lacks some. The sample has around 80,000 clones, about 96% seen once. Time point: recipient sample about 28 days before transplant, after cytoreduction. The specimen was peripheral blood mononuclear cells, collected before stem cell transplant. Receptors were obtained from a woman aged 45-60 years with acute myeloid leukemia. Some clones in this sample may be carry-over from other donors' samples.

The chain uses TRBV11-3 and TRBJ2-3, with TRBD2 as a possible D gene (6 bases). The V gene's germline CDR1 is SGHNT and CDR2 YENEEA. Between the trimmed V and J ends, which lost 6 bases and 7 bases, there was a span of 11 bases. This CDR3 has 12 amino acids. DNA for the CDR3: TGTGCCAGCAGTGGGGCGGGGTATACGCAGTATTTT. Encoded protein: CASSGAGYTQYF. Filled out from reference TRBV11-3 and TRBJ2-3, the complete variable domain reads EAGVVQSPRYKIIEKKQPVAFWCNPISGHNTLYWYLQNLGQGPELLIRYENEEAVDDSQLPKDRFSAERLKGVDSTLKIQPAELGDSAVYLCASSGAGYTQYFGPGTRLTVL.

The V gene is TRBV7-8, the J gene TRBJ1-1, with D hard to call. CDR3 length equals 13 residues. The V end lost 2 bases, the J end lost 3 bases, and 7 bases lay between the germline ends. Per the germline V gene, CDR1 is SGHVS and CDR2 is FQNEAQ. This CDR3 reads CASSLSGDTEAFF. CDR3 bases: TGTGCCAGCAGCTTATCGGGTGACACTGAAGCTTTCTTT.

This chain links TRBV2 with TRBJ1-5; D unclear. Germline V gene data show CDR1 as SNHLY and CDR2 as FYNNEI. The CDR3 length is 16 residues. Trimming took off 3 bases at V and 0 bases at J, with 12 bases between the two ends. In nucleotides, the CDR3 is TGTGCCAGCAGTGACTTAACAGTATATAGCAATCAGCCCCAGCATTTT. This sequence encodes CASSDLTVYSNQPQHF.

CDR3 region: CASSQEVGTQYF. CDR3 DNA sequence: TGTGCCAGCAGCCAAGAAGTCGGGACCCAGTACTTC. The chain has TRBV4-2 and TRBJ2-5; D uncertain. CDR3 size: 12 residues. The germline V gene has CDR1 LGHNA and CDR2 YNFKEQ. Trimming left V 0 bases short and J 7 bases short, with 6 bases between.

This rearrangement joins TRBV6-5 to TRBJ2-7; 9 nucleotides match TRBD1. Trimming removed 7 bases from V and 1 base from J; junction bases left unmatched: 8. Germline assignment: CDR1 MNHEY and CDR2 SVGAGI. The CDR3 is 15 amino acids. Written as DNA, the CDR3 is TGTGCCAGCAAACCGAGGACAGGGGAATCCTACGAGCAGTACTTC. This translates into CASKPRTGESYEQYF.

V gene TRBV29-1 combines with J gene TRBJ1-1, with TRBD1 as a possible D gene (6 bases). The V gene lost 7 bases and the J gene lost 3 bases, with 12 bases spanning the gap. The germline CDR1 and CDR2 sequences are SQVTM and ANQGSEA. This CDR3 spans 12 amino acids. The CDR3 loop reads CSAPDRYTEAFF. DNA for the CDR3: TGCAGCGCCCCGGACAGATACACTGAAGCTTTCTTT.

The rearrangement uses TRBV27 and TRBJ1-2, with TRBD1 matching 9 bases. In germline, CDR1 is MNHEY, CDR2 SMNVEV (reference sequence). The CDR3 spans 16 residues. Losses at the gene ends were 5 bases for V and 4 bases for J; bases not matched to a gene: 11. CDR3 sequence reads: CASSRKGQGSSYGYTF. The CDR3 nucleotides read TGTGCCAGCAGTAGGAAGGGACAGGGTTCTAGCTATGGCTACACCTTC.

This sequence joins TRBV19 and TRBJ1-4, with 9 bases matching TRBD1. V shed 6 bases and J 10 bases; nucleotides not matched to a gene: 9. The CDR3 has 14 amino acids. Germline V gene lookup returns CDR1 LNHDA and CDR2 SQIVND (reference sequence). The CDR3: CASSPGQGTGKLFF. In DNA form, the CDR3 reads TGTGCCAGTAGCCCGGGACAGGGAACCGGAAAACTGTTTTTT.

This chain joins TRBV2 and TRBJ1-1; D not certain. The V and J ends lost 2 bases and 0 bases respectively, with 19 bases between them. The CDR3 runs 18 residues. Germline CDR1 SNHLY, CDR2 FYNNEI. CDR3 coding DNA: TGTGCCAGCAGTGAACGCTCCGGAGGCGGATTCTTGAACACTGAAGCTTTCTTT. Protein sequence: CASSERSGGGFLNTEAFF.

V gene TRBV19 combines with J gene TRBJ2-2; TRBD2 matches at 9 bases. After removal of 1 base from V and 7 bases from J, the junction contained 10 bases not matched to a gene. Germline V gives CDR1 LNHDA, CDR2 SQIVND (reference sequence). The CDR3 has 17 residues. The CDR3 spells CASSIGPAGGPNGELFF. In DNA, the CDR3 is TGTGCCAGTAGTATAGGGCCAGCGGGGGGCCCCAACGGGGAGCTGTTTTTT. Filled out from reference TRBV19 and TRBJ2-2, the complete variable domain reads DGGITQSPKYLFRKEGQNVTLSCEQNLNHDAMYWYRQDPGQGLRLIYYSQIVNDFQKGDIAEGYSVSREKKESFPLTVTSAQKNPTAFYLCASSIGPAGGPNGELFFGEGSRLTVL.